The rows below give T cell receptor beta chains drawn from one sample of a study of blood T cell repertoires in COVID-19. Produced via immunoSEQ multiplex PCR; TCRdb's table is partial and in-frame only. The sample includes tens of thousands of clones, around 80% of them seen just once. Sequenced input: peripheral blood. The source is a woman aged 45-60 years with acute or convalescent COVID-19. CDR3s include the opening cysteine and the closing phenylalanine or tryptophan. A D gene is named only where the DNA matches it firmly. Some rows mark clone size as missing; the rest say once, few, many or name a class of expanded clone.

size,V,J,D,DNA,CDR3
.,TRBV28,TRBJ2-1,TRBD2,TGTGCCAGCACCCGTGGGGGAACTAGCGGGAGGAATGAGCAGTTCTTC,CASTRGGTSGRNEQFF
.,TRBV10-3,TRBJ1-3,TRBD1,TGTGCCACCGCCTCTCCCGACAGGGCTGGGCGCACCATATATTTT,CATASPDRAGRTIYF
.,TRBV18,TRBJ2-5,.,TGTGCCAGCTCACGGGCGGGACTCCAAGAGACCCAGTACTTC,CASSRAGLQETQYF
.,TRBV5-1,TRBJ2-1,TRBD2,TGCGCCAGCAGCTTTAGCGGGTCCCCATCCTACAATGAGCAGTTCTTC,CASSFSGSPSYNEQFF
.,TRBV6-5,TRBJ1-4,.,TGTGCCAGCGGCCAACAGAACCCAAATGAAAAACTGTTTTTT,CASGQQNPNEKLFF
.,TRBV5-4,TRBJ1-3,.,TGTGCCAGCAGCTTGTTGGAGCGGGCGGGTGGAAACACCATATATTTT,CASSLLERAGGNTIYF
.,TRBV5-3,TRBJ2-1,TRBD2,TGTGCCAGAAGCTCATTGCCGGCTAGCGGCCTCACTTACAATGAGCAGTTCTTC,CARSSLPASGLTYNEQFF
.,TRBV28,TRBJ1-5,TRBD1,TGTGCCAGCAGTCCAGGGGGTTTGGGCAATCAGCCCCAGCATTTT,CASSPGGLGNQPQHF
few,TRBV3-1/TRBV3-2,TRBJ2-1,.,TGTGCCAGCAGCCAAGACGCGGCGAACAATGAGCAGTTCTTC,CASSQDAANNEQFF
.,TRBV7-2,TRBJ2-2,.,TGTGCCAGCAGCTTAGTTCTCGGGGAGCTGTTTTTT,CASSLVLGELFF
.,TRBV12-3/TRBV12-4,TRBJ1-4,.,TGTGCCAGCAGTTTCTGGGAGTATGAAAAACTGTTTTTT,CASSFWEYEKLFF
.,TRBV7-3,TRBJ2-3,.,TGTGCCAGCAGCCAGGATGCCCTCTCGGTCCCAGATACGCAGTATTTT,CASSQDALSVPDTQYF
.,TRBV28,TRBJ1-5,.,TGTGCCAGCAGTTTACGTGCAGGTTGGGGCAATCAGCCCCAGCATTTT,CASSLRAGWGNQPQHF
once,TRBV7-9,TRBJ1-1,.,TGTGCCAGCAGCTTAGGAGCGGCAAACACTGAAGCTTTCTTT,CASSLGAANTEAFF
.,TRBV5-5,TRBJ1-1,.,TGTGCCAGCAGCTTCCGTTGGGGGGGTATGAACACTGAAGCTTTCTTT,CASSFRWGGMNTEAFF
.,TRBV7-9,TRBJ1-4,.,TGTGCCAGCAGCCTAGGCGGGGGACCCTTACCTTATGAAAAACTGTTTTTT,CASSLGGGPLPYEKLFF
few,TRBV9,TRBJ1-6,.,TGTGCCAGCAGCCCTCTCCCCAGCGGTTCACCCCTCCACTTT,CASSPLPSGSPLHF
once,TRBV30,TRBJ2-3,TRBD2,TGTGCCTGGAGGAGTAGCGGGGCCACAGATACGCAGTATTTT,CAWRSSGATDTQYF
.,TRBV5-6,TRBJ1-2,.,TGTGCCAGCACCGGGAGGATACAGACTTATGGCTACACCTTC,CASTGRIQTYGYTF
.,TRBV9,TRBJ2-2,TRBD2,TGTGCCAGCAGCGTTGGACTAGCGGGAGGCAGCGCGCGCCCGGAGCTGTTTTTT,CASSVGLAGGSARPELFF
.,TRBV10-3,TRBJ1-1,TRBD1,TGTGCCGTCCTGGGACAGGGGCCCGGGGACACTGAAGCTTTCTTT,CAVLGQGPGDTEAFF
.,TRBV4-3,TRBJ2-1,TRBD2,TGCGCCAGCAGCCAGGCTAGCGGGAGGGCCACCTACAATGAGCAGTTCTTC,CASSQASGRATYNEQFF
.,TRBV7-9,TRBJ1-2,.,TGTGCCAGCAGCCCTCCCGGGAATATCTATGGCTACACCTTC,CASSPPGNIYGYTF
.,TRBV7-2,TRBJ2-5,TRBD1,TGTGCCAGCAGCTTCTCCGGGACAGGGTCAGAGACCCAGTACTTC,CASSFSGTGSETQYF
.,TRBV30,TRBJ1-6,TRBD1,TGTGCCTGGATGTCCGGGACAGGCGCCAGCTCACCCCTCCACTTT,CAWMSGTGASSPLHF
.,TRBV4-2,TRBJ2-2,.,TGTGCCAGCAGCCAAGATAGGACATCCCTCGGGGGGCTGTTTTTT,CASSQDRTSLGGLFF
.,TRBV28,TRBJ1-4,.,TGTGCCAGCAGCCAACAGGAAGCGGGAAAACTGTTTTTT,CASSQQEAGKLFF
.,TRBV5-1,TRBJ2-1,.,TGCGCCAGCAGCTTGGGTAGTAGCGAGAGAGATGAGCAGTTCTTC,CASSLGSSERDEQFF
.,TRBV12-5,TRBJ2-7,.,TGTGCTAGTGGTTTGGTCGGCGAGCAGTACTTC,CASGLVGEQYF
once,TRBV2,TRBJ1-6,TRBD1,TGTGCCAGCAGTGACCCGACAGGGGGCGCCTATAATTCACCCCTCCACTTT,CASSDPTGGAYNSPLHF
.,TRBV24-1,TRBJ2-1,TRBD2,TGTGCCACCCCTGGGACTAGCGGGGCCAATGAGCAGTTCTTC,CATPGTSGANEQFF
.,TRBV5-1,TRBJ2-7,.,TGCGCCAGCAGTTCCAGTTCGCGGGGCTCATCCTACGAGCAGTACTTC,CASSSSSRGSSYEQYF
once,TRBV18,TRBJ1-6,.,TGTGCCAGCTCACCACTTCAGGGGCCCCTTTCACCCCTCCACTTT,CASSPLQGPLSPLHF
.,TRBV2,TRBJ2-1,.,TGTGCCAGCACTCCTCTGGACAGCTTGGGCCAGCAGTTCTTC,CASTPLDSLGQQFF
.,TRBV5-5,TRBJ1-4,.,TGTGCCAGCAGCTTGGTCGGAGGGGTGGGTGAAAAACTGTTTTTT,CASSLVGGVGEKLFF
.,TRBV9,TRBJ1-3,TRBD1,TGTGCCAGCAGCGTAAGGGACAGGGTACCCGGAAACACCATATATTTT,CASSVRDRVPGNTIYF
once,TRBV10-3,TRBJ1-1,.,TGTGCCATCAGTGAGTCTACAGCAGTTGAAGCTTTCTTT,CAISESTAVEAFF
.,TRBV9,TRBJ1-4,.,TGTGCCAGCAGCGTAGCTCTTCGGGATGAAAAACTGTTTTTT,CASSVALRDEKLFF
.,TRBV3-1/TRBV3-2,TRBJ2-7,.,TGTGCCAGCAGCCAAGTAGCAGGAGGAAATTACGAGCAGTACTTC,CASSQVAGGNYEQYF
.,TRBV27,TRBJ2-7,TRBD2,TGTGCCAGCAGTTCGGTCAGGGAGGGCTACGAGCAGTACTTC,CASSSVREGYEQYF
.,TRBV29-1,TRBJ1-2,.,TGCAGCGTTGATCCGGGCCAGGGTTATGGCTACACCTTC,CSVDPGQGYGYTF
.,TRBV24-1,TRBJ1-5,.,TGTGCCACCAGTGTGGGAGTCAACAGCAATCAGCCCCAGCATTTT,CATSVGVNSNQPQHF
.,TRBV19,TRBJ1-1,TRBD1,TGTGCCAGTAGTATCCTGTGGAGGGGGCGTGAAACTGAAGCTTTCTTT,CASSILWRGRETEAFF
.,TRBV9,TRBJ2-1,TRBD2,TGTGCCAGCAGCGCGACGCCAGGACTAGCGGGAGTCAATGAGCAGTTCTTC,CASSATPGLAGVNEQFF
once,TRBV7-3,TRBJ2-3,TRBD2,TGTGCCAGCAGCTTAACCGGTAGCGGGGGTTTCACAGATACGCAGTATTTT,CASSLTGSGGFTDTQYF
.,TRBV5-1,TRBJ2-7,TRBD1,TGCGCCAGCAGCGCCAGACAGGGAGAGTACGAGCAGTACTTC,CASSARQGEYEQYF
.,TRBV25-1,TRBJ1-2,.,TGTGCCAGCAGCCCCGGGACTAACTATGGCTACACCTTC,CASSPGTNYGYTF
.,TRBV12-3/TRBV12-4,TRBJ1-5,.,TGTGCCAGCAGTTCCGGGCAGCCCCAGCATTTT,CASSSGQPQHF